This T cell receptor beta chain was identified in a study of blood T cell repertoires in COVID-19. Overall study: Samples representing acute and convalescent COVID-19 were sourced from the United States, Italy and Spain.

How the authors handled the data: The assay estimated nucleated cells by amplifying reference gene primers. Here immunoSEQ multiplex PCR was the method, and the copy in TCRdb shows in-frame clones only, minus some. V, J and clone size reflect that table, while D and trimming were determined from the DNA. Among over 250,000 clones listed, 85% to 90% were seen once. Germline V CDR1 and CDR2: KGHDR, SFDVKD. V trimming: 0 bases; J trimming: 4 bases; junction bases outside the gene matches: 4. The CDR3 totals 16 residues. Followed over time, Seattle patients had been enrolled while infection was active. The rearrangement uses TRBV24-1 and TRBJ1-2, with 10 bases that match TRBD1. The receptor's source is a woman aged 45-60 years with COVID-19, enrolled during active disease. The sequencing sample was made of peripheral blood. CDR3 nucleotides: TGTGCCACCAGTGATTTGGGACAGGGGGAGGTCTATGGCTACACCTTC. It specifies CATSDLGQGEVYGYTF.